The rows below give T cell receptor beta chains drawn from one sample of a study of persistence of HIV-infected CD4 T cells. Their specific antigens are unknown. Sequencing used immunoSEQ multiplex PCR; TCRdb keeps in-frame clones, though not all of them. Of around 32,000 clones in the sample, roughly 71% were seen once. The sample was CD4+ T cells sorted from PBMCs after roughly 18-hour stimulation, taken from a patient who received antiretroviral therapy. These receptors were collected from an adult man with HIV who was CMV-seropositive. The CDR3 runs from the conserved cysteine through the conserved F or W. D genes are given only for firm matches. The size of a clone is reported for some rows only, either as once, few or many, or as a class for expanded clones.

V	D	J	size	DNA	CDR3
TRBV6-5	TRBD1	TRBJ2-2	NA	TGTGCCAGCCACAGGGGTGCCGGGGAGCTGTTTTTT	CASHRGAGELFF
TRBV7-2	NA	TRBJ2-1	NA	TGTGCCAGCTGCTGGCAGTCCTACAATGAGCAGTTCTTC	CASCWQSYNEQFF
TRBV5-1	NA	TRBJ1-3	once	TGCGCCAGCACCCCTGACGGATACTCTGGAAACACCATATATTTT	CASTPDGYSGNTIYF
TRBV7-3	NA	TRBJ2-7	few	TGTGCCAGCAGCTTGAATGGGCCCCAGGGGGAGCAGTACTTC	CASSLNGPQGEQYF
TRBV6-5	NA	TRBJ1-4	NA	TGTGCCAGCAGAGCACGGGACGGTTCTAATGAAAAACTGTTTTTT	CASRARDGSNEKLFF
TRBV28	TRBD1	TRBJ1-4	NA	TGTGCCAGCATTTCGGGACAGCAAAATGAAAAACTGTTTTTT	CASISGQQNEKLFF
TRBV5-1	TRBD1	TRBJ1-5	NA	TGCGCCAGCAGCGTCGCGGGACAGTCTGGACAGCCCCAGCATTTT	CASSVAGQSGQPQHF
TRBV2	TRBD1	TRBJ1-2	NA	TGTGCCAGCAGGAATCGCCTTGGACAGGCCTCCCCGGGCTACACCTTC	CASRNRLGQASPGYTF
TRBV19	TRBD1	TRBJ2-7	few	TGTGCCAGTAGTGATCAGGGACAGGGGAGGCACGAGCAGTACTTC	CASSDQGQGRHEQYF
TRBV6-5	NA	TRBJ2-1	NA	TGTGCCAGCAGTCGGGATTACTCCTACAATGAGCAGTTCTTC	CASSRDYSYNEQFF
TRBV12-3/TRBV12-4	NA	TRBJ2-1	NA	TGTGCCAGCAGTATTAGACAGAATGAGCAGTTCTTC	CASSIRQNEQFF
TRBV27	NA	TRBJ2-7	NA	TGTGCCAGCAAGCCCCTCGGACAAACCTACGAGCAGTACTTC	CASKPLGQTYEQYF
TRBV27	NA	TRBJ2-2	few	TGTGCCAGCAGTTTATCCTGGGGGACCGGGGAGCTGTTTTTT	CASSLSWGTGELFF
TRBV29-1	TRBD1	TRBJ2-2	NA	TGCAGCGTTGAAGGACAGGGGAGTGGGGGCACCGGGGAGCTGTTTTTT	CSVEGQGSGGTGELFF
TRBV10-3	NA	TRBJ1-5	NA	TGTGCCATCAGTGAGGTACGGGGAGGCAGCAATCAGCCCCAGCATTTT	CAISEVRGGSNQPQHF
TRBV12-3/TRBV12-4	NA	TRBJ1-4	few	TGTGCCATCCCCTTAGGGGAAAAACTGTTTTTT	CAIPLGEKLFF
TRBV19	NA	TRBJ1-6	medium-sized	TGTGCCAGTAGTATGGTAAATTCACCCCTCCACTTT	CASSMVNSPLHF
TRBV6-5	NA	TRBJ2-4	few	TGTGCCAGTCTCACTTTAGCCAAAAACATTCAGTACTTC	CASLTLAKNIQYF
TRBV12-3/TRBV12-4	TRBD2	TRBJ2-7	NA	TGTGCCAGCAGTGGGCTAGCGGGGGCTTCTCAGTACTTC	CASSGLAGASQYF
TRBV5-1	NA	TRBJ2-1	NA	TGCGCCAGCAGCTTAAACTCTGCAAACAATGAGCAGTTCTTC	CASSLNSANNEQFF
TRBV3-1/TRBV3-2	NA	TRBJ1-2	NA	TGTGCCAGCAGCCAAGATGCGGGGGCGCGTTATGGCTACACCTTC	CASSQDAGARYGYTF
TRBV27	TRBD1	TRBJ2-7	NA	TGTGCCAGCAGTCCCTCGACAGGGGTGCGATCCTACGAGCAGTACTTC	CASSPSTGVRSYEQYF
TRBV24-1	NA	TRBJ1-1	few	TGTGCCACCAGTGATCACCTGGGGGGAAGAGCTTTCTTT	CATSDHLGGRAFF
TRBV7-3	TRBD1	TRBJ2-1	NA	TGTGCCAGCAGCGTCGGGACAGGGTTAGAGCAGTTCTTC	CASSVGTGLEQFF
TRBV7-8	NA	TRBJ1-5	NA	TGTGCCAGCAGCTTAGGTCTGGCAGGGCCAAAGAATCAGCCCCAGCATTTT	CASSLGLAGPKNQPQHF
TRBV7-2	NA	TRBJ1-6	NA	TGTGCCAGCAGCTTAGCGGAAGTGGGCACCCTCCACTTT	CASSLAEVGTLHF
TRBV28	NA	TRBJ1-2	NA	TGTGCCAGCAGTCCTCAGGGGACTAACTATGGCTACACCTTC	CASSPQGTNYGYTF
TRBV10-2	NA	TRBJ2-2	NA	TGCGCCAGCAGGGATACAGGGTCGAACACCGGGGAGCTGTTTTTT	CASRDTGSNTGELFF
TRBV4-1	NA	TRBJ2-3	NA	TGCGCCAGCAGCCAAGAAGTCAGGGGGAGGAGCACAGATACGCAGTATTTT	CASSQEVRGRSTDTQYF
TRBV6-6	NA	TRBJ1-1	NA	TGTGCCAGCACCCCAGGAGACAGGAACACTGAAGCTTTCTTT	CASTPGDRNTEAFF
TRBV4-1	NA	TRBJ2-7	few	TGCGCCAGCAGCCAAAATGAGGACACCGAGCAGTACTTC	CASSQNEDTEQYF
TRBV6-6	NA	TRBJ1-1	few	TGTGCCAGCATGGGGCAGGTGAACACTGAAGCTTTCTTT	CASMGQVNTEAFF
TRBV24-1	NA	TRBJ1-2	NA	TGTGCCACCAGTGACCCCACGAGGGGGGTCGGCTACACCTTC	CATSDPTRGVGYTF
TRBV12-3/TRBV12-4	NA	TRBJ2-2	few	TGTGCCAGCAGTTCAACCGGGGAGCTGTTTTTT	CASSSTGELFF
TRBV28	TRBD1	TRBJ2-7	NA	TGTGCCAGCAGTTCGTCGGACAGGGCCACCTACGAGCAGTACTTC	CASSSSDRATYEQYF
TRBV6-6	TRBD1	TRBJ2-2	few	TGTGCCAGCAGTCCAGAAGGGAAGGGGACAGGGTGGGGCACCGGGGAGCTGTTTTTT	CASSPEGKGTGWGTGELFF
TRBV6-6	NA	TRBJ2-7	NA	TGTGCCACATCGAGGGGGGAAAACTACGAGCAGTACTTC	CATSRGENYEQYF
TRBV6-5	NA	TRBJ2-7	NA	TGTGCCAGCAGCCGATCCGGGACCGATTCCTACGAGCAGTACTTC	CASSRSGTDSYEQYF
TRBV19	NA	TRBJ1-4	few	TGTGCCAGTAGTAATCTGGTGGCGGCAGGGGCCGGGGAAAAACTGTTTTTT	CASSNLVAAGAGEKLFF
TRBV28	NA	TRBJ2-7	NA	TGTGCCAGCAGTCCGTGGGACGTGGACTCCTTCTACGAGCAGTACTTC	CASSPWDVDSFYEQYF
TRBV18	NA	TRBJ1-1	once	TGTGCCAGCTCACTGAGGGGTCTGAACACTGAAGCTTTCTTT	CASSLRGLNTEAFF
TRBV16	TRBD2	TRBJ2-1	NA	TGTGCCAGCAGCCCCCCTAGCGGGGGGGCCAGGGGTGAGCAGTTCTTC	CASSPPSGGARGEQFF